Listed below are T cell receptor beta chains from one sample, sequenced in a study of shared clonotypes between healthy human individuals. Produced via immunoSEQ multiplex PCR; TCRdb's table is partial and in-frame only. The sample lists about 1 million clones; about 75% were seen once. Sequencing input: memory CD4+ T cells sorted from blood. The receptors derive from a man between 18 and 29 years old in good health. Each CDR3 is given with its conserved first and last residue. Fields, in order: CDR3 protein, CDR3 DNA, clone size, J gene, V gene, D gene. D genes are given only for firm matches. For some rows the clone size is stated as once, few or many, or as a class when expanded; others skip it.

CDR3aa: CASSESGQGYGYTF; CDR3nt: TGTGCCAGCAGCGAGTCGGGACAGGGTTATGGCTACACCTTC; abundance: -; j_gene: TRBJ1-2; v_gene: TRBV7-2; d_gene: TRBD1
CDR3aa: CASSLAEGNIQYF; CDR3nt: TGTGCCAGCAGCTTAGCGGAGGGGAACATTCAGTACTTC; abundance: -; j_gene: TRBJ2-4; v_gene: TRBV7-9; d_gene: -
CDR3aa: CASSLFSWNTEAFF; CDR3nt: TGTGCCAGCAGTTTATTTTCCTGGAACACTGAAGCTTTCTTT; abundance: few; j_gene: TRBJ1-1; v_gene: TRBV27; d_gene: -
CDR3aa: CASSLGTSGGAGEQFF; CDR3nt: TGTGCCAGCAGCTTAGGAACTAGCGGGGGGGCGGGTGAGCAGTTCTTC; abundance: -; j_gene: TRBJ2-1; v_gene: TRBV7-2; d_gene: TRBD2
CDR3aa: CASSTATGVMGGYTF; CDR3nt: TGTGCCAGCAGCACAGCGACAGGAGTGATGGGTGGCTACACCTTC; abundance: -; j_gene: TRBJ1-2; v_gene: TRBV5-4; d_gene: -
CDR3aa: CASTLAGGQETQYF; CDR3nt: TGCGCCAGCACCCTAGCGGGGGGACAAGAGACCCAGTACTTC; abundance: -; j_gene: TRBJ2-5; v_gene: TRBV5-1; d_gene: TRBD2
CDR3aa: CASSYAAVNTEAFF; CDR3nt: TGTGCCAGCAGTTACGCTGCAGTGAACACTGAAGCTTTCTTT; abundance: few; j_gene: TRBJ1-1; v_gene: TRBV6-6; d_gene: -
CDR3aa: CAITRDRGADYGYTF; CDR3nt: TGTGCCATCACTCGAGATAGGGGTGCCGACTATGGCTACACCTTC; abundance: few; j_gene: TRBJ1-2; v_gene: TRBV10-3; d_gene: -
CDR3aa: CASRTDRSGGALTGELFF; CDR3nt: TGTGCCAGCAGGACTGACCGAAGCGGGGGGGCCCTGACCGGGGAGCTGTTTTTT; abundance: -; j_gene: TRBJ2-2; v_gene: TRBV27; d_gene: TRBD2
CDR3aa: CAIGDFPGELFF; CDR3nt: TGTGCCATCGGGGATTTCCCCGGGGAGCTGTTTTTT; abundance: -; j_gene: TRBJ2-2; v_gene: TRBV10-3; d_gene: -
CDR3aa: CASSEGGGRSPLHF; CDR3nt: TGTGCCAGCAGTGAGGGCGGGGGCCGGTCACCCCTCCACTTT; abundance: -; j_gene: TRBJ1-6; v_gene: TRBV2; d_gene: -
CDR3aa: CASSQSTGGYEQYF; CDR3nt: TGCGCCAGCAGCCAATCGACGGGGGGCTACGAGCAGTACTTC; abundance: -; j_gene: TRBJ2-7; v_gene: TRBV4-3; d_gene: TRBD2
CDR3aa: CSAGTNYGYTF; CDR3nt: TGCAGTGCCGGCACCAACTATGGCTACACCTTC; abundance: -; j_gene: TRBJ1-2; v_gene: TRBV20-1; d_gene: -
CDR3aa: CASSRQAGGVPETQYF; CDR3nt: TGTGCCAGCAGCCGTCAAGCGGGAGGTGTTCCAGAGACCCAGTACTTC; abundance: -; j_gene: TRBJ2-5; v_gene: TRBV11-2; d_gene: TRBD2
CDR3aa: CASSLQRAGTGELFF; CDR3nt: TGTGCCAGCAGCTTACAGCGGGCGGGCACCGGGGAGCTGTTTTTT; abundance: -; j_gene: TRBJ2-2; v_gene: TRBV13; d_gene: -
CDR3aa: CASSARTDNTGELFF; CDR3nt: TGCGCCAGCAGCGCCAGGACGGACAACACCGGGGAGCTGTTTTTT; abundance: -; j_gene: TRBJ2-2; v_gene: TRBV5-1; d_gene: -
CDR3aa: CAGGAGINTEAFF; CDR3nt: TGTGCCGGGGGAGCGGGGATAAACACTGAAGCTTTCTTT; abundance: few; j_gene: TRBJ1-1; v_gene: TRBV6-1; d_gene: -
CDR3aa: CAQRRQTNTEAFF; CDR3nt: TGTGCCCAGCGTAGACAGACTAACACTGAAGCTTTCTTT; abundance: -; j_gene: TRBJ1-1; v_gene: TRBV2; d_gene: -
CDR3aa: CAWRKRNEGYTF; CDR3nt: TGTGCCTGGAGGAAGAGGAACGAGGGCTACACCTTC; abundance: -; j_gene: TRBJ1-2; v_gene: TRBV30; d_gene: -
CDR3aa: CASRRGENEKLFF; CDR3nt: TGTGCCAGCCGAAGGGGAGAGAATGAAAAACTGTTTTTT; abundance: -; j_gene: TRBJ1-4; v_gene: TRBV19; d_gene: -
CDR3aa: CASSPMGPGGTGELFF; CDR3nt: TGTGCCAGCTCACCAATGGGGCCTGGGGGAACCGGGGAGCTGTTTTTT; abundance: -; j_gene: TRBJ2-2; v_gene: TRBV18; d_gene: -
CDR3aa: CASRPSQGPPYEQYF; CDR3nt: TGTGCCAGCAGACCCAGTCAGGGGCCCCCCTACGAGCAGTACTTC; abundance: -; j_gene: TRBJ2-7; v_gene: TRBV27; d_gene: -
CDR3aa: CAWSRGTGGNEKLFF; CDR3nt: TGTGCCTGGAGTAGGGGGACAGGGGGGAATGAAAAACTGTTTTTT; abundance: -; j_gene: TRBJ1-4; v_gene: TRBV30; d_gene: TRBD1
CDR3aa: CASSLTVEAFF; CDR3nt: TGTGCCAGCAGCTTAACCGTCGAAGCTTTCTTT; abundance: few; j_gene: TRBJ1-1; v_gene: TRBV7-2; d_gene: -
CDR3aa: CASSLSSGRSNEQFF; CDR3nt: TGTGCCAGCAGCTTGAGTAGCGGGAGAAGTAATGAGCAGTTCTTC; abundance: -; j_gene: TRBJ2-1; v_gene: TRBV7-2; d_gene: TRBD2
CDR3aa: CASTLNEKLFF; CDR3nt: TGTGCCAGCACCCTTAATGAAAAACTGTTTTTT; abundance: -; j_gene: TRBJ1-4; v_gene: TRBV6-6; d_gene: -
CDR3aa: CASSPGTQSYEQYF; CDR3nt: TGTGCCAGCTCCCCCGGGACCCAATCCTACGAGCAGTACTTC; abundance: -; j_gene: TRBJ2-7; v_gene: TRBV18; d_gene: -
CDR3aa: CASSFGQGNIYEQYF; CDR3nt: TGCGCCAGCAGCTTCGGACAGGGGAATATCTACGAGCAGTACTTC; abundance: -; j_gene: TRBJ2-7; v_gene: TRBV5-1; d_gene: TRBD1
CDR3aa: CASSLTDTQYF; CDR3nt: TGTGCCAGCAGCCTCACAGATACGCAGTATTTT; abundance: -; j_gene: TRBJ2-3; v_gene: TRBV14; d_gene: -
CDR3aa: CASSLDGATGELFF; CDR3nt: TGTGCCAGCAGCTTGGACGGGGCCACCGGGGAGCTGTTTTTT; abundance: -; j_gene: TRBJ2-2; v_gene: TRBV5-4; d_gene: -
CDR3aa: CASIPGTEYYGYTF; CDR3nt: TGTGCCAGCATCCCAGGGACGGAATACTATGGCTACACCTTC; abundance: once; j_gene: TRBJ1-2; v_gene: TRBV28; d_gene: -
CDR3aa: CAISESTTGTEQYF; CDR3nt: TGTGCCATCAGTGAGTCGACGACAGGGACCGAGCAGTACTTC; abundance: -; j_gene: TRBJ2-7; v_gene: TRBV10-3; d_gene: TRBD1
CDR3aa: CAVGQGAGYTF; CDR3nt: TGTGCCGTTGGACAGGGGGCTGGCTACACCTTC; abundance: -; j_gene: TRBJ1-2; v_gene: TRBV27; d_gene: TRBD1
CDR3aa: CASSDSRWSGYTF; CDR3nt: TGTGCCAGCAGTGATTCGAGGTGGAGTGGCTACACCTTC; abundance: few; j_gene: TRBJ1-2; v_gene: TRBV6-1; d_gene: -
CDR3aa: CASSSGTANTGELFF; CDR3nt: TGTGCCAGCAGCTCCGGGACTGCGAACACCGGGGAGCTGTTTTTT; abundance: -; j_gene: TRBJ2-2; v_gene: TRBV6-6; d_gene: -
CDR3aa: CASSLARQGSNSPLHF; CDR3nt: TGTGCCAGCAGCCTTGCCCGACAGGGCTCTAATTCACCCCTCCACTTT; abundance: -; j_gene: TRBJ1-6; v_gene: TRBV6-6; d_gene: TRBD1
CDR3aa: CASSSDRRLNTEAFF; CDR3nt: TGTGCCAGCAGCTCTGATAGGCGGTTGAACACTGAAGCTTTCTTT; abundance: once; j_gene: TRBJ1-1; v_gene: TRBV5-4; d_gene: -
CDR3aa: CASVPSGTGPELAFF; CDR3nt: TGTGCCAGCGTTCCGTCCGGGACAGGGCCAGAATTGGCTTTCTTT; abundance: few; j_gene: TRBJ1-1; v_gene: TRBV28; d_gene: TRBD1
CDR3aa: CASRDREMNEQYF; CDR3nt: TGTGCCAGCAGGGACAGGGAGATGAACGAGCAGTACTTC; abundance: -; j_gene: TRBJ2-7; v_gene: TRBV2; d_gene: TRBD1
CDR3aa: CASSRGGASGNTIYF; CDR3nt: TGTGCCAGCAGCCGCGGGGGGGCCTCTGGAAACACCATATATTTT; abundance: -; j_gene: TRBJ1-3; v_gene: TRBV5-6; d_gene: -
CDR3aa: CASSIGDSRGNQPQHF; CDR3nt: TGTGCCAGTAGTATAGGGGACAGTCGGGGCAATCAGCCCCAGCATTTT; abundance: -; j_gene: TRBJ1-5; v_gene: TRBV19; d_gene: TRBD1
CDR3aa: CASSPPVTTYEQYF; CDR3nt: TGTGCCAGCAGCCCCCCGGTGACGACCTACGAGCAGTACTTC; abundance: -; j_gene: TRBJ2-7; v_gene: TRBV11-2; d_gene: -
CDR3aa: CASSEDQGRGNIQYF; CDR3nt: TGTGCCAGCAGTGAAGATCAGGGGAGGGGAAACATTCAGTACTTC; abundance: few; j_gene: TRBJ2-4; v_gene: TRBV2; d_gene: -
CDR3aa: CASSPWLASAGSYNEQFF; CDR3nt: TGTGCCAGCAGCCCTTGGCTGGCTAGCGCAGGCTCCTACAATGAGCAGTTCTTC; abundance: -; j_gene: TRBJ2-1; v_gene: TRBV7-2; d_gene: -
CDR3aa: CASSADRGANYGYTF; CDR3nt: TGTGCCAGCAGTGCGGACAGGGGCGCTAACTATGGCTACACCTTC; abundance: few; j_gene: TRBJ1-2; v_gene: TRBV2; d_gene: TRBD1
CDR3aa: CAISGTSGDTQYF; CDR3nt: TGTGCCATCAGTGGGACTAGCGGAGATACGCAGTATTTT; abundance: -; j_gene: TRBJ2-3; v_gene: TRBV10-3; d_gene: TRBD2
CDR3aa: CASSNGRYQETQYF; CDR3nt: TGCGCCAGCAGCAACGGCCGGTACCAAGAGACCCAGTACTTC; abundance: few; j_gene: TRBJ2-5; v_gene: TRBV5-1; d_gene: -
CDR3aa: CASSFQQGGIGTQYF; CDR3nt: TGTGCCAGCAGTTTTCAGCAGGGTGGAATTGGTACCCAGTACTTC; abundance: -; j_gene: TRBJ2-5; v_gene: TRBV6-5; d_gene: -
CDR3aa: CASRAPDRDTGELFF; CDR3nt: TGTGCCAGCAGGGCCCCGGACAGGGACACCGGGGAGCTGTTTTTT; abundance: -; j_gene: TRBJ2-2; v_gene: TRBV6-6; d_gene: TRBD1
CDR3aa: CASSPGSQETQYF; CDR3nt: TGTGCCAGCTCACCAGGGTCCCAAGAGACCCAGTACTTC; abundance: -; j_gene: TRBJ2-5; v_gene: TRBV18; d_gene: -